This T cell receptor (beta chain) emerged from a study of blood T cell repertoires in COVID-19. The wider study: COVID-19 samples, acute and convalescent, were from the United States, Italy and Spain. T cells, B-cell-depleted T cells, or PBMCs supplied cDNA or gDNA.

Those enrolled in Seattle joined during active infection and were followed longitudinally afterward. How the authors handled the data: Counts of nucleated cells, estimated from reference gene primer amplification, were obtained. Here immunoSEQ multiplex PCR was the method, and the copy in TCRdb shows in-frame clones only, minus some. V and J calls and clone size are given by that table; D and trimming were obtained from the DNA. The table shows 200,000 to 300,000 clones, with about 88% occurring only once. The clonotype was recovered from a woman in her fifties or sixties with COVID-19, enrolled during active disease. The sequenced material came from peripheral blood.

The CDR3 DNA is TGTGCCACCAGTGATTCGCCGACTAAGGCTAGCGGGAGCTACGAGCAGTACTTC. Translation gives CATSDSPTKASGSYEQYF. V is TRBV24-1 and J is TRBJ2-7, with 10 positions matching TRBD2. V lost 2 bases to trimming and J lost 3 bases; unmatched junction nucleotides: 12. CDR3 length equals 18 residues. Germline lookup yields CDR1 KGHDR and CDR2 SFDVKD.